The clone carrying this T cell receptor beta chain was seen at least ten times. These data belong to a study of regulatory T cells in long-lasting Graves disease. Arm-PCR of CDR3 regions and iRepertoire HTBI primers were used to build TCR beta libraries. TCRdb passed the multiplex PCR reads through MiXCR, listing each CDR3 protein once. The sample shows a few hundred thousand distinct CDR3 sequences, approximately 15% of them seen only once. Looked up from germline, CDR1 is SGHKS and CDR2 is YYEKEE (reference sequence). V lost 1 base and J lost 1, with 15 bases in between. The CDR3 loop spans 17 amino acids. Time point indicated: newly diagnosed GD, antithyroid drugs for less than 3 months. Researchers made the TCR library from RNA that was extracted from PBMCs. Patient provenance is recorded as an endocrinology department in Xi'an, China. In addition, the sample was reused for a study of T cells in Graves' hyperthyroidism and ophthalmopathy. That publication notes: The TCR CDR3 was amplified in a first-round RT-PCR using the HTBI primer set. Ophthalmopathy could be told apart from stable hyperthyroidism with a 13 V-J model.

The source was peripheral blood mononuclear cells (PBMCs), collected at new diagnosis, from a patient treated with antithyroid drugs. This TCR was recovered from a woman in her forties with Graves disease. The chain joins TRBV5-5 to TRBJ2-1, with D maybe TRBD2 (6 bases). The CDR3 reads CASSLTGGTESYNEQFF. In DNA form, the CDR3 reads TGTGCCAGCAGCTTGACCGGCGGGACGGAATCCTACAATGAGCAGTTCTTC.